This T cell receptor (beta chain) was profiled in a study of Ad26.COV2.S vaccination and SARS-CoV-2 variants. Only in-frame clones appear in the TCRdb table, and some are missing; sequencing was by immunoSEQ multiplex PCR. The repertoire holds some 340,000 clones, 85% seen once, with 2% to 2.5% in the top ten. Germline values: CDR1 SEHNR, CDR2 FQNEAQ (reference sequence). Trimming cost V 7 bases and J 4 bases, with 23 bases left between them. The CDR3 totals 17 residues. Indicated treatment: over 15 received Ad26.COV2.S at low or high dose, single or two shots; several received placebo; per-sample allocation not given. Samples were taken on day 63 after the first vaccine or placebo injection.

The material was peripheral blood, obtained in a trial of Ad26.COV2.S vaccine versus placebo. The gene calls are TRBV7-9 and TRBJ1-3; TRBD1 is a possible D gene (6 bases). The source is a person aged 18-60 years who received the Ad26.COV2.S COVID-19 vaccine or a placebo. The CDR3 DNA sequence: TGTGCCAGCACCGCCTTAGGGGGGTATTCCCCGGGAAACACCATATATTTT. This translates into CASTALGGYSPGNTIYF.